This TCR beta chain was found in a study of blood T cell repertoires in COVID-19. Method: immunoSEQ multiplex PCR; TCRdb's copy keeps in-frame clones and lacks some. The repertoire holds fewer than 300,000 clones, with about 70% as singletons. Germline V gene lookup returns CDR1 SNHLY and CDR2 FYNNEI. V was cut by 6 bases and J by 7 bases, with 16 bases left in between. The CDR3 is made up of 14 amino acids. The material sequenced was peripheral blood. The sequence came from a woman of 80 years or more with acute or convalescent COVID-19. This rearrangement joins TRBV2 to TRBJ1-5; possibly TRBD1 for D (5 bases). In DNA, the CDR3 is TGTGCCAGCAGCGGACCGGGGGTTCGGCAGCCCCAGCATTTT. Translating gives CASSGPGVRQPQHF.